Here is one T cell receptor (beta chain) with its context. The sequencing template was cDNA reverse transcribed from extracted RNA. The table came from immunoSEQ multiplex PCR; TCRdb's copy has only in-frame clones and leaves some out. The profile shows about 190,000 clones, under 80% of them singletons. This record comes from a study of CD8+ T cells in alopecia areata. As for treatment: oral pan-JAK inhibitor, 5-10 mg twice daily. V gave up 5 bases and J gave up 1 base, with 12 bases separating them. Looked up from germline, CDR1 is SEHNR and CDR2 is FQNEAQ (reference sequence). The CDR3 is made up of 14 amino acids.

The chain couples TRBV7-9 to TRBJ2-7, with D tentatively TRBD1 or TRBD2 (5 bases each). This TCR was recovered from a human donor with alopecia areata. Sequenced here: CD4+ T cells sorted from blood, sampled between weeks 47 and 50, from a patient treated with tofacitinib. Here the CDR3 DNA reads TGTGCCAGCAGCCCGGGACCTCCTTCCTACGAGCAGTACTTC. Protein: CASSPGPPSYEQYF.